The T cell receptor beta chain described here comes from a study of blood T cell repertoires in COVID-19. Study details: Sites in the United States, Italy and Spain provided acute and convalescent COVID-19 samples. From T cells, B-cell-depleted T cells, or PBMCs came the material, which was cDNA or gDNA.

Trimming removed 4 bases from V and 0 bases from J, with 13 bases in between. There are 15 residues in the CDR3. The germline V gene has CDR1 SGHRS and CDR2 YFSETQ. How the authors handled the data: Reference gene primers were amplified, and this amplification served to estimate nucleated cell counts. Produced via immunoSEQ multiplex PCR; TCRdb's table is partial and in-frame only. V, J and clone size reflect that table, while D and trimming were determined from the DNA. This sample has over 50,000 clones, with approximately 84% found just once. One Seattle source followed patients from active infection through their disease course. There are a few counts of this clone.

The source of this sequence is a man between 60 and 70 years old with COVID-19, enrolled during active disease. Source material: peripheral blood. The chain joins TRBV5-1 to TRBJ1-1; possibly TRBD1 for D (6 bases). The DNA for the CDR3 is TGCGCCAGCAGCCACCCCACAGGGCTGAACACTGAAGCTTTCTTT. Protein sequence: CASSHPTGLNTEAFF.